The entry below describes one T cell receptor (beta chain). Its matching antigen is unknown. 13 Jbeta primers and 60 Vbeta primers were used for the PCR. Only in-frame clones appear in the TCRdb table, and some are missing; sequencing was by immunoSEQ multiplex PCR. This sample's table has over 100,000 clones. J was trimmed by 5 bases and V by 4 bases; bases with no gene match: 7. Looked up from germline, CDR1 is LNHDA and CDR2 is SQIVND (reference sequence). The CDR3 runs 14 residues. The entry originates in a study of cytomegalovirus exposure and HLA in healthy donors. Across the study: About 200 million T cells yielded more than 90 million unique TCR beta sequences, as an earlier analysis found. Findings and limits, study-wide: A highly shared variant cluster was judged a likely technical artifact.

The receptor's source is a man aged 25-45 years in good health and CMV-seronegative. J is TRBJ2-5 and V is TRBV19; TRBD1 matches at 7 bases. What was sequenced was PBMCs. The CDR3 here is CASSTATGSETQYF. The CDR3 nucleotides read TGTGCCAGTAGTACCGCGACAGGGTCCGAGACCCAGTACTTC.